This T cell receptor beta chain stems from a study of PD-1 and CTLA-4 blockade in melanoma. V lost 5 bases to trimming and J lost 0 bases, with 4 bases between them. The V gene's germline CDR1 is SGHAT and CDR2 FQNNGV. The length of the CDR3 is 12 residues. Profiling relied on immunoSEQ multiplex PCR, and the TCRdb table lists in-frame clones only, not all of them. The sample has around 31,000 clones, around 93% seen once. This receptor was identified in a human donor with melanoma. The sequencing used CD8+ T cells from peripheral blood, collected from a patient given anti-PD-1 treatment. V is TRBV11-2 and J is TRBJ2-5, with no clear D. As DNA, the CDR3 is TGTGCCAGCAGCCCGTACCAAGAGACCCAGTACTTC. Translation: CASSPYQETQYF.